These 31 T cell receptor beta chains originate from one sample sequenced in a study of beta chain features in type 1 diabetes. Study outcomes and limitations: Shortening that was moderate but significant affected the TCRB CDR3s of Type 1 diabetes patients in all four CD4+ subsets.

Sequenced material consisted of expressed TCRB transcripts (all of the isolated RNA was reverse transcribed). Generated by immunoSEQ multiplex PCR, the TCRdb table keeps only in-frame clones and is missing some. This sample yields about 640,000 clones, of which 9.5% to 15% are seen a single time; over 0.1% belongs to the top ten. These receptors' antigens are unknown. Sequencing was performed on naive CD4+ T cells from blood. These TCRs come from a man under 40 with type 1 diabetes.

This clone was counted only a few times. The CDR3 reads CAWSAQLAGGQQKLFF. The DNA of the CDR3 is TGTGCCTGGAGTGCACAATTGGCAGGCGGACAGCAAAAACTGTTTTTT. The chain employs TRBV30 and TRBJ1-4; tentatively, D is TRBD1 (6 bases). Between the trimmed V and J ends, which lost 1 base and 9 bases, there was a span of 21 bases. The germline V gene encodes CDR1 GTSNPN and CDR2 SVGIG (reference sequence). The CDR3 sequence is 16 residues long.

This clone has just a few counts. Different DNA sequences within this sample yield the same CDR3. The chain uses TRBV5-1 and TRBJ1-6; 11 bases map to TRBD1. CDR1 is SGHRS, CDR2 YFSETQ, per germline. Trimming took 4 bases from V and 7 from J; bases not matched to a gene: 1. The CDR3 extends over 14 amino acids. The CDR3 nucleotides are TGCGCCAGCAGCCGGGACAGGGGGAATTCACCCCTCCACTTT. As protein: CASSRDRGNSPLHF.

The V call is TRBV7-8, the J call TRBJ2-5; possible D gene TRBD1, 6 bases. This CDR3 has 15 residues. The V end lost 4 bases, the J end lost 1 base, and 13 bases lay between the germline ends. Per the germline V gene, CDR1 is SGHVS and CDR2 is FQNEAQ. The chain's CDR3 is CASSSTGIPQETQYF. The CDR3 region has the DNA TGTGCCAGCAGCTCCACAGGGATACCCCAAGAGACCCAGTACTTC.

This clone was seen a few times. V gene TRBV19 combines with J gene TRBJ1-1; D may be TRBD1 (5 bases). This CDR3 has 17 amino acids. Trimming stripped 3 bases from V and 3 bases from J, with 20 bases between. The germline V gene has CDR1 LNHDA and CDR2 SQIVND (reference sequence). For the CDR3, the DNA is TGTGCCAGTAGTATGGAGTTCCGGGTAGGGACGGACACTGAAGCTTTCTTT. It yields the protein CASSMEFRVGTDTEAFF.

This clone has more than one count but fewer than ten. V and J are TRBV6-5 and TRBJ2-4; the match to TRBD1 covers 8 bases. CDR1 and CDR2 from the germline V gene are MNHEY and SVGAGI. This CDR3 is built from 14 residues. The ends lost 2 bases at V and 9 bases at J; junction bases unmatched: 6. CDR3 protein: CASSYLQGGGIQYF. For the CDR3, the DNA is TGTGCCAGCAGTTACCTACAGGGGGGCGGCATTCAGTACTTC.

Only a few counts were recorded for this clone. The V and J genes are TRBV5-1 and TRBJ2-1; possible D gene TRBD1, 5 bases. Germline V gives CDR1 SGHRS, CDR2 YFSETQ. The V gene lost 0 bases and the J gene lost 8 bases, with 12 bases spanning the gap. The CDR3 totals 14 residues. For the CDR3, the DNA is TGCGCCAGCAGCTTGGGACAGACCGGCTATGAGCAGTTCTTC. Its translation: CASSLGQTGYEQFF.

This clone was seen only a few times. The chain employs TRBV5-1 and TRBJ1-1; D is possibly TRBD1 (5 bases). Trimming pared 4 bases from V and 3 bases from J, leaving 16 bases between. Per the germline V gene, CDR1 is SGHRS and CDR2 is YFSETQ. The CDR3 runs to 15 residues. CDR3 sequence (DNA): TGCGCCAGCAGCGCAGGGTCCGCGGGGGACACTGAAGCTTTCTTT. This gives the protein CASSAGSAGDTEAFF.

About this clone itself: Mismatch with germline at one junction end may stem from a read error. The V and J genes are TRBV6-1 and TRBJ1-4; no clear D. This CDR3 has 13 residues. Germline CDR1 and CDR2: MNHNS and SASEGT. CDR3 in DNA: TGTGCCAGCAGTGAAGGATTAGGAGGTGGGCAGTCTTTT. Amino acids: CASSEGLGGGQSF.

V usage is TRBV5-4 and J usage is TRBJ1-1; 8 nucleotides line up with TRBD1. Germline values: CDR1 SGHNT, CDR2 YYREEE (reference sequence). The CDR3 contains 15 residues. The ends lost 5 bases at V and 5 bases at J; junction bases unmatched: 11. The CDR3 DNA reads TGTGCCAGCAGATTTTATACAGGGGGTAATACTGAAGCTTTCTTT. This gives the protein CASRFYTGGNTEAFF.

This clone was observed many times. The chain combines TRBV5-6 with TRBJ2-5, with D possibly TRBD1 on 6 matching bases. CDR3 length: 14 residues. With 4 bases removed from V and 4 bases from J, the gap between germline ends came to 14 bases. The germline gives CDR1 SGHDT, CDR2 YYEEEE. The CDR3 loop is CASSKGQPPETQYF. For the CDR3, the DNA is TGTGCCAGCAGCAAAGGACAGCCTCCAGAGACCCAGTACTTC.

This rearrangement joins TRBV7-2 to TRBJ2-2, with 7 bases fitting TRBD1. V was pared by 3 bases and J by 3 bases, with 1 base of the junction left unmatched. Germline CDR1 reads SGHTA; CDR2 reads FQGNSA. The CDR3 totals 14 residues. CDR3 DNA: TGTGCCAGCAGCTTCCAGGGGGACACCGGGGAGCTGTTTTTT. This codes for CASSFQGDTGELFF.

The chain uses TRBV10-3 and TRBJ1-1; possible D gene TRBD1, 6 bases. The CDR3 covers 14 residues. V lost 4 bases to trimming and J lost 7 bases, with 16 bases between them. Germline lookup yields CDR1 ENHRY and CDR2 SYGVKD. The CDR3 DNA sequence: TGTGCCATCAGTGCGGGCCAGGGGTTGGATGAAGCTTTCTTT. Translated: CAISAGQGLDEAFF.

The V and J genes are TRBV9 and TRBJ2-1, with D possibly being TRBD2 (5 bases). The V end lost 0 bases, the J end lost 7 bases, and 14 bases lay between the germline ends. The CDR3 length is 15 residues. CDR1 SGDLS and CDR2 YYNGEE come from the germline V gene. CDR3 sequence: CASSVGAGNANEQFF. DNA of the CDR3: TGTGCCAGCAGCGTAGGGGCGGGTAATGCAAATGAGCAGTTCTTC. Together with reference TRBV9 and TRBJ2-1, the CDR3 gives the full variable domain: DSGVTQTPKHLITATGQRVTLRCSPRSGDLSVYWYQQSLDQGLQFLIQYYNGEERAKGNILERFSAQQFPDLHSELNLSSLELGDSALYFCASSVGAGNANEQFFGPGTRLTVL.

A few counts support this clone. The rearrangement links TRBV23-1 to TRBJ1-5; no clear D gene. TRBV23-1 is an ORF, with its function uncertain. The CDR3 runs to 11 residues. V was shortened by 4 bases and J by 8 bases, with 6 bases between the two germline ends. The CDR3 here is CASSRGEPQHF. The CDR3 coding sequence is TGCGCCAGCAGTCGTGGGGAGCCCCAGCATTTT.

The CDR3 bases are TGCAGCGTTGAAGTCTACGGGGCGGGGTACAATGAGCAGTTCTTC. Translation gives CSVEVYGAGYNEQFF. This chain joins TRBV29-1 and TRBJ2-1; TRBD2 might be the D (6 bases). The V gene's germline CDR1 is SQVTM and CDR2 ANQGSEA. Trimming took off 1 base at V and 4 bases at J, with 14 bases between the two ends. This CDR3 has 15 amino acids.

This clone was seen only a few times. The V gene is TRBV10-2, the J gene TRBJ2-7, with D tentatively TRBD1 or TRBD2 (5 bases each). Trimming took 5 bases from V and 0 from J, leaving 14 bases between them. This CDR3 has 15 amino acids. CDR1 and CDR2 from the germline V gene are WSHSY and SAAADI. CDR3 DNA sequence: TGCGCCAGCAGTCCCCCCGGGACGGACTCCTACGAGCAGTACTTC. It encodes CASSPPGTDSYEQYF.

To note about this clone: Other nucleotide sequences from this sample produce the same CDR3. The chain couples TRBV25-1 to TRBJ2-5; no firm D call. Germline V lookup: CDR1 MGHDK, CDR2 SYGVNS. This CDR3 is built from 14 residues. V lost 4 bases and J lost 3, with 12 bases in between. The CDR3 coding sequence is TGTGCCAGCAGTGGTTTAAGCAGAGAAGAGACCCAGTACTTC. Its translation: CASSGLSREETQYF.

This chain connects TRBV30 to TRBJ1-6; 8 bases are shared with TRBD1. CDR1 GTSNPN and CDR2 SVGIG come from the germline V gene (reference sequence). CDR3 length equals 16 residues. V lost 4 bases to trimming and J lost 8 bases; unmatched junction nucleotides: 13. This chain's CDR3 is CAWKMIGQGGYSPLHF. The CDR3, as DNA: TGTGCCTGGAAAATGATAGGACAGGGAGGCTATTCACCCCTCCACTTT.

The table lists this clone with a few counts. The rearrangement uses TRBV13 and TRBJ2-7, with 8 nucleotides matching TRBD2. In germline, CDR1 is PRHDT, CDR2 FYEKMQ (reference sequence). The J segment lost 7 bases and the V segment lost 6 bases, leaving 11 bases of the junction unmatched. CDR3 size: 14 residues. For the CDR3, the DNA is TGTGCCAGCAGTCCCCGGGGGGGCGCGTGGGAGCAGTACTTC. This sequence encodes CASSPRGGAWEQYF.

This clone has just a few counts. The genes are TRBV30 and TRBJ1-4; D is perhaps TRBD1 (5 bases). The CDR3 has 15 residues. Looked up from germline, CDR1 is GTSNPN and CDR2 is SVGIG (reference sequence). Trimming took 2 bases from V and 3 from J, leaving 13 bases between them. The CDR3 region is CAWSRTMGANEKLFF. In DNA form, the CDR3 reads TGTGCCTGGAGTAGGACAATGGGGGCTAATGAAAAACTGTTTTTT.

This clone was counted between two and nine times. This chain uses TRBV9 with TRBJ1-6; unclear D gene. From germline, CDR1 is SGDLS and CDR2 YYNGEE. Trimming cost V 0 bases and J 2 bases, with 6 bases left between them. The CDR3 is 15 residues long. The CDR3 DNA follows: TGTGCCAGCAGCGTAGAGGGCACCTATAATTCACCCCTCCACTTT. As protein: CASSVEGTYNSPLHF.

This clone was observed a handful of times. This rearrangement joins TRBV27 to TRBJ1-1; 8 nucleotides agree with TRBD1. The CDR3 extends over 16 amino acids. The germline CDR1 and CDR2 sequences are MNHEY and SMNVEV (reference sequence). The trim removed 2 bases at V and 3 bases at J, leaving 8 bases unmatched. CDR3 residues: CASSLRTGGLDTEAFF. The CDR3 DNA reads TGTGCCAGCAGTTTACGAACAGGGGGACTAGACACTGAAGCTTTCTTT.

This clone was detected only a few times. The V and J genes are TRBV6-1 and TRBJ1-1, with 7 positions matching TRBD1. CDR3 length: 12 residues. Trimming took 3 bases from V and 7 from J; bases not matched to a gene: 2. Per the germline V gene, CDR1 is MNHNS and CDR2 is SASEGT. DNA of the CDR3: TGTGCCAGCAGTGAGAGGACAGGTGAAGCTTTCTTT. Translated: CASSERTGEAFF.

A few counts support this clone. This sequence joins TRBV19 and TRBJ2-6; perhaps D is TRBD1 or TRBD2 (5 bases each). CDR1 and CDR2 from the germline V gene are LNHDA and SQIVND (reference sequence). Trimming left V 0 bases short and J 1 base short, with 16 bases between. This CDR3 comprises 19 residues. This CDR3 is CASSIEPGRKDSGANVLTF. The CDR3 DNA reads as TGTGCCAGTAGTATAGAGCCGGGACGGAAGGATTCTGGGGCCAACGTCCTGACTTTC.

This clone was counted a few times. This chain uses TRBV7-9 with TRBJ1-1, with TRBD1 matching over 7 bases. Germline CDR1 reads SEHNR; CDR2 reads FQNEAQ (reference sequence). Losses at the gene ends were 3 bases for V and 4 bases for J; bases not matched to a gene: 5. The CDR3 spans 14 residues. The CDR3 DNA reads TGTGCCAGCAGCTTCGAGGGGGCTAGCACTGAAGCTTTCTTT. Translating gives CASSFEGASTEAFF. Complete variable domain (other parts from reference TRBV7-9 and TRBJ1-1): DTGVSQNPRHKITKRGQNVTFRCDPISEHNRLYWYRQTLGQGPEFLTYFQNEAQLEKSRLLSDRFSAERPKGSFSTLEIQRTEQGDSAMYLCASSFEGASTEAFFGQGTRLTVV.

This clone was seen a few times. The genes are TRBV7-2 and TRBJ2-1; no clear D gene. This CDR3 is 15 amino acids long. The ends were cut back, 5 bases at V and 1 base at J, with 12 bases in the middle. Looked up from germline, CDR1 is SGHTA and CDR2 is FQGNSA. CDR3 protein: CASSLEAASYNEQFF. CDR3 DNA: TGTGCCAGCAGCCTAGAGGCGGCTTCCTACAATGAGCAGTTCTTC.

This clone was seen a few times. The CDR3 bases are TGTGCCAGCAGCCTAGGGGGGGCAGGCAATCAGCCCCAGCATTTT. Amino acids: CASSLGGAGNQPQHF. The genes are TRBV28 and TRBJ1-5; D may be TRBD1 (6 bases). CDR1 and CDR2 (germline): MDHEN, SYDVKM. V lost 6 bases and J 2 bases, leaving 14 bases between the germline ends. The CDR3 is made up of 15 amino acids.

The gene calls are TRBV29-1 and TRBJ2-5; 8 bases are shared with TRBD1. This CDR3 contains 15 residues. Germline lookup yields CDR1 SQVTM and CDR2 ANQGSEA. The ends lost 3 bases at V and 5 bases at J; junction bases unmatched: 11. The chain's CDR3 is CSVDPGQGKGETQYF. The CDR3 DNA reads TGCAGCGTTGATCCCGGACAGGGTAAAGGGGAGACCCAGTACTTC. The full variable domain, completed using reference TRBV29-1 and TRBJ2-5, is SAVISQKPSRDICQRGTSLTIQCQVDSQVTMMFWYRQQPGQSLTLIATANQGSEATYESGFVIDKFPISRPNLTFSTLTVSNMSPEDSSIYLCSVDPGQGKGETQYFGPGTRLLVL.

The rearrangement links TRBV7-2 to TRBJ2-7, with 8 bases aligning to TRBD1. The CDR3 spans 16 residues. Germline loops: CDR1 SGHTA, CDR2 FQGNSA. V was clipped by 0 bases and J by 1 base; unmatched bases: 5. The CDR3 DNA follows: TGTGCCAGCAGCTTAGCGCATGGACAGGGATCCTACGAGCAGTACTTC. This encodes CASSLAHGQGSYEQYF.

The V and J genes are TRBV19 and TRBJ2-7; 7 nucleotides match TRBD1. The CDR3 runs 14 residues. CDR1 LNHDA and CDR2 SQIVND come from the germline V gene (reference sequence). After removal of 6 bases from V and 1 base from J, the junction contained 6 bases not matched to a gene. The DNA for the CDR3 is TGTGCCAGTAGCGGCACAGGGGATTCCTACGAGCAGTACTTC. It yields the protein CASSGTGDSYEQYF.

This chain links TRBV6-5 with TRBJ1-4; D gene ambiguous. The length of the CDR3 is 14 residues. The germline V and J ends were trimmed by 2 bases and 7 bases, with 11 bases remaining between them. Germline V gives CDR1 MNHEY, CDR2 SVGAGI. In nucleotides, the CDR3 is TGTGCCAGCAGTTACGTAAATTCAGGTGAAAAACTGTTTTTT. It specifies CASSYVNSGEKLFF.